The subject of this entry is one TCR beta chain. The antigen is unknown. This sample was included in a study of regulatory T cells in long-lasting Graves disease. V lost 0 bases and J lost 4; bases outside the gene matches: 6. The CDR3 spans 15 residues. Germline-derived CDR1 and CDR2 are SGHNT and YYREEE (reference sequence). The TCR beta library used iRepertoire HTBI primers with Arm-PCR amplification of CDR3. TCRdb reanalysed the multiplex PCR reads using MiXCR and keeps one entry per CDR3 protein. Of 300,000 to 450,000 distinct CDR3 sequences detected, 15% to 18% appear once; the ten largest clones hold 20% to 25%. Time point denoted: newly diagnosed GD, antithyroid drugs for less than 3 months. Scientists built the TCR library using RNA that was extracted from PBMCs. Patients came through an endocrinology department, and that department was in Xi'an, China. Points from the study as a whole: The persistent group shared 2,500 to 3,000 public clonotypes, more than the approximately 880 shared by new patients. Samples came from peripheral blood alone, without thyroid tissue.

This TCR derives from a female donor with Graves disease. The rearrangement links TRBV5-4 to TRBJ1-1; 7 nucleotides match TRBD1. Sequencing was performed on peripheral blood mononuclear cells (PBMCs), taken at new diagnosis, from a patient treated with antithyroid drugs. This CDR3 reads CASSLETGVSTEAFF. The CDR3 nucleotides are TGTGCCAGCAGCTTGGAAACAGGGGTCAGCACTGAAGCTTTCTTT.